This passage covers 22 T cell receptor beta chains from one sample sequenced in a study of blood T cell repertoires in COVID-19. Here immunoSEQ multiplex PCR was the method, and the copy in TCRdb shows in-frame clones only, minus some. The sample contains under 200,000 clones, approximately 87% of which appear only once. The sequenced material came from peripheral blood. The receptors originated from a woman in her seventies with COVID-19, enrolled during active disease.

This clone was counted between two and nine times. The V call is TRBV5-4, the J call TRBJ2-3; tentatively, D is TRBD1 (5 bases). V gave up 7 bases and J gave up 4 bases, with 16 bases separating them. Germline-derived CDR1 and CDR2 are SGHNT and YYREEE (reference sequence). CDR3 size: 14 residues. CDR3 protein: CASSKRGGADTQYF. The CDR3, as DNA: TGTGCCAGCTCGAAAAGGGGCGGCGCAGATACGCAGTATTTT.

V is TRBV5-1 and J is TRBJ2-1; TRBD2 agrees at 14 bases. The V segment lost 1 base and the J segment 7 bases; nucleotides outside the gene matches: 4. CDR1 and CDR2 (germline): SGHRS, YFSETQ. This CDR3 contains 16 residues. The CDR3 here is CASSLNGLAGGNEQFF. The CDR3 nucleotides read TGCGCCAGCAGCTTGAACGGACTAGCGGGGGGAAATGAGCAGTTCTTC.

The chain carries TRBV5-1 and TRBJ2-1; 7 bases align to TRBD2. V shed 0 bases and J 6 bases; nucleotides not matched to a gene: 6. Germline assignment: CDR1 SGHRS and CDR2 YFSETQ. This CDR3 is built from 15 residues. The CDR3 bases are TGCGCCAGCAGCTTGGAGGTAGTAGCGGGCAATGAGCAGTTCTTC. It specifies CASSLEVVAGNEQFF.

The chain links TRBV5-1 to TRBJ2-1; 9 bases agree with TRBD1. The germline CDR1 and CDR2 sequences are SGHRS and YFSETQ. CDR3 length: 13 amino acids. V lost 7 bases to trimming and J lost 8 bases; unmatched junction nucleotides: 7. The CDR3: CASGTGSGDEQFF. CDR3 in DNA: TGCGCCAGCGGGACAGGGAGTGGCGATGAGCAGTTCTTC.

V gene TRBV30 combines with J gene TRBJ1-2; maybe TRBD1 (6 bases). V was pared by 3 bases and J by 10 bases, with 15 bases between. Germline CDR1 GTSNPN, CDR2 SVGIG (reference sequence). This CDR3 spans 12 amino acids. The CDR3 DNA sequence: TGTGCCTGGAGGCCGGGACACCTTATCTACACCTTC. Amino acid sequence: CAWRPGHLIYTF.

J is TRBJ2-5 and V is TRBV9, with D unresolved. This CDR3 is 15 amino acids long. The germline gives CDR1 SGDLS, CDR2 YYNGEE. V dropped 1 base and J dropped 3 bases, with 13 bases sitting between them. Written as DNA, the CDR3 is TGTGCCAGCAGCGTAAACAGCCTGATCGAAGAGACCCAGTACTTC. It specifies CASSVNSLIEETQYF.

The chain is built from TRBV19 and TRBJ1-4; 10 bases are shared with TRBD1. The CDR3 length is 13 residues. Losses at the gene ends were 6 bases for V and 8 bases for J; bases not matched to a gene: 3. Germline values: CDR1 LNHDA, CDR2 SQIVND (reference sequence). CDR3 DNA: TGTGCCAGTAGGACAGGGGGCGGGGAAAAACTGTTTTTT. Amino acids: CASRTGGGEKLFF.

CDR3 DNA: TGTGCCAGCAGCCTTAATTCCTACAATGAGCAGTTCTTC. It is translated as CASSLNSYNEQFF. V usage is TRBV14 and J usage is TRBJ2-1, with D hard to call. V was trimmed by 4 bases and J by 1 base, leaving 5 bases between them. This CDR3 has 13 residues. Germline CDR1 SGHDN, CDR2 FVKESK.

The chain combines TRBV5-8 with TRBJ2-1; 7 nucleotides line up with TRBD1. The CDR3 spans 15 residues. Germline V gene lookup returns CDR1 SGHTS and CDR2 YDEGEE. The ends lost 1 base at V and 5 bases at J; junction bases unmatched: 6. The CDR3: CASSLTGVSHNEQFF. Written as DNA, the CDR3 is TGTGCCAGCAGCTTGACAGGGGTCAGTCACAATGAGCAGTTCTTC.

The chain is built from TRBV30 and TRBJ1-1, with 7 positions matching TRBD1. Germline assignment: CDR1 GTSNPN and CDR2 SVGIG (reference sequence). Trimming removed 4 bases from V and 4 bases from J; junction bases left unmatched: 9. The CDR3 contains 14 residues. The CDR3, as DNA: TGTGCCTGGACACAGGGGATTCAGGGCACTGAAGCTTTCTTT. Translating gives CAWTQGIQGTEAFF.

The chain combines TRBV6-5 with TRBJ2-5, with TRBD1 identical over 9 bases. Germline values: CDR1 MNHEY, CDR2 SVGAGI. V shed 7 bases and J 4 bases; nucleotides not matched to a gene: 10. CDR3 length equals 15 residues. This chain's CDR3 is CASNLGQGPLETQYF. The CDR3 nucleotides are TGTGCCAGCAACTTGGGACAGGGCCCCCTAGAGACCCAGTACTTC.

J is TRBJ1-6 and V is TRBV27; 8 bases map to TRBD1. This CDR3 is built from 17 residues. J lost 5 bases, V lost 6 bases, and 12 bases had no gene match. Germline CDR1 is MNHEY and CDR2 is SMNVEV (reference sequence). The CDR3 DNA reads TGTGCCAGCAGAACAGGCCAGGGGGCCTTTAATAATTCACCCCTCCACTTT. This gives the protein CASRTGQGAFNNSPLHF.

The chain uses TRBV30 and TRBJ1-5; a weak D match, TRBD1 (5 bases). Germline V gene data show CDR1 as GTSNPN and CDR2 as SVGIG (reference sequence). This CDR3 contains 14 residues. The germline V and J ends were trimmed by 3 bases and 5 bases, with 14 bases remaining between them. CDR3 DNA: TGTGCCTGGAGCGCACTTACAGGAGATCAGCCCCAGCATTTT. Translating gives CAWSALTGDQPQHF.

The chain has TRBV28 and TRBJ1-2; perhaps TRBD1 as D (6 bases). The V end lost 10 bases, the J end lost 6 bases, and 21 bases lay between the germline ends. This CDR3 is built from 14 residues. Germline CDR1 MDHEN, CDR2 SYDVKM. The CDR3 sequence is CATLRSGGAHGYTF. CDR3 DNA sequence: TGTGCCACCCTGAGGTCGGGGGGCGCGCATGGCTACACCTTC.

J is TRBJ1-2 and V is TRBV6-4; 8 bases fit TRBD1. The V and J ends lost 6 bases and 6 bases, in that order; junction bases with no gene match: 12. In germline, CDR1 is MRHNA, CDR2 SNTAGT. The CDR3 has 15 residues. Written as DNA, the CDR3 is TGTGCCAGCAGCCGAGACAGGGGCCTATCGGATGGCTACACCTTC. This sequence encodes CASSRDRGLSDGYTF.

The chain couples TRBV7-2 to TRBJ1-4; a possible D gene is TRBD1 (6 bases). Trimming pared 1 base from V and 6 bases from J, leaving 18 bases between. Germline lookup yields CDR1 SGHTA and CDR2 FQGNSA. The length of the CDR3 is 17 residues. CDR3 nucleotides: TGTGCCAGCAGCTTAGAAGGGGGGGTAATGGGGTATGAAAAACTGTTTTTT. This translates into CASSLEGGVMGYEKLFF.

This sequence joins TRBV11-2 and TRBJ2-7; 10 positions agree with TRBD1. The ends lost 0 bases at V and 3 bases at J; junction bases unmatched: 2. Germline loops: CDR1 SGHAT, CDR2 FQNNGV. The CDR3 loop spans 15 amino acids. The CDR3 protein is CASSLDGTGVYEQYF. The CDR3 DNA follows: TGTGCCAGCAGCTTAGATGGGACAGGGGTCTACGAGCAGTACTTC.

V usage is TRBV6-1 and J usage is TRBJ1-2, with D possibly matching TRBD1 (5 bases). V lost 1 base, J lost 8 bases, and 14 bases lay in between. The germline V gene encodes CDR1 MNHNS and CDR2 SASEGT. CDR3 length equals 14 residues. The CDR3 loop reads CASSEGRRGGGYTF. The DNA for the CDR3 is TGTGCCAGCAGTGAAGGTCGGAGGGGTGGAGGCTACACCTTC.

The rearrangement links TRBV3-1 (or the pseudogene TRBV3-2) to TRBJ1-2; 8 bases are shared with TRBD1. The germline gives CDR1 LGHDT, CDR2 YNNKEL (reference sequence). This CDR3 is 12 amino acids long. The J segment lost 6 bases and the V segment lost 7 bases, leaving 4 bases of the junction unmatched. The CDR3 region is CASIDRGHGYTF. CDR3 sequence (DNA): TGTGCCAGCATCGACAGGGGTCATGGCTACACCTTC.

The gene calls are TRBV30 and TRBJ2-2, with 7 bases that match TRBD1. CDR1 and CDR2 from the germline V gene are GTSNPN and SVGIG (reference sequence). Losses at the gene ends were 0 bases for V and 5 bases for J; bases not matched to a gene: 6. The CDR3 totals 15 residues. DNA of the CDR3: TGTGCCTGGAGTGTACGCGGCAGGGGGACCGGGGAGCTGTTTTTT. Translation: CAWSVRGRGTGELFF.

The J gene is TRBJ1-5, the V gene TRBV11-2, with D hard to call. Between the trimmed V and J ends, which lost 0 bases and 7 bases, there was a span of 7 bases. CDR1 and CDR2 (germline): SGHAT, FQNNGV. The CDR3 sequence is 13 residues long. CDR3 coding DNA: TGTGCCAGCAGCTTAGAGAGGGAGCAGCCCCAGCATTTT. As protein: CASSLEREQPQHF.

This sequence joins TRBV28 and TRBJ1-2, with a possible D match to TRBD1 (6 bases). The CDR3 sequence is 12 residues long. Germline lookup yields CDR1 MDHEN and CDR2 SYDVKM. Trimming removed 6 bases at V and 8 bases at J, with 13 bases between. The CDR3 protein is CASSRQVRGYTF. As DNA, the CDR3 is TGTGCCAGCAGCCGACAGGTGAGGGGCTACACCTTC.